This entry describes one T cell receptor beta chain. Antigen unknown. The same CDR3 also results from other DNA sequences found in this sample. Trimming took 6 bases from V and 4 from J, leaving 13 bases between them. The CDR3 is made up of 13 amino acids. Germline V CDR1 and CDR2: KGHSH, LQKENI. The data stem from a study of OX40 agonist ivuxolimab in advanced cancers. Study-level findings and limits: Expanded clones were, on average, more numerous in CD8+ T cells than in CD4+. By week 6 at 0.1 to 3.0 mg/kg, blood CD4+ and CD8+ T cells had expanded clonally.

TCRdb's table, derived via immunoSEQ multiplex PCR, lists solely in-frame clones and lacks some. The sample carries tens of thousands of clones, about 85% recorded once. The chain is built from TRBV18 and TRBJ2-7, with unresolved D. The input for sequencing was CD4+ or CD8+ T cells sorted from blood, taken in a trial of the OX40 agonist ivuxolimab. The sequence came from an adult with an advanced solid tumor such as melanoma, head and neck, liver or kidney cancer. The CDR3 region is CASSLADSYEQYF. In DNA form, the CDR3 reads TGTGCCAGCTCGCTCGCCGACTCGTACGAGCAGTACTTC. Variable domain in full (rest from reference TRBV18 and TRBJ2-7): NAGVMQNPRHLVRRRGQEARLRCSPMKGHSHVYWYRQLPEEGLKFMVYLQKENIIDESGMPKERFSAEFPKEGPSILRIQQVVRGDSAAYFCASSLADSYEQYFGPGTRLTVT.